The 22 T cell receptor beta chains listed next were all sequenced from one sample in a study of control samples from healthy donors and cancer patients. TCRdb's table, derived via immunoSEQ multiplex PCR, lists solely in-frame clones and lacks some. This table has roughly 90,000 clones, roughly 89% appearing once. Material for sequencing was PBMCs. Source of these receptors: a woman aged 45-59 years with colorectal cancer.

This chain links TRBV18 with TRBJ1-2; D may be TRBD1 (5 bases). CDR1 and CDR2 from the germline V gene are KGHSH and LQKENI. CDR3 length equals 18 residues. The germline V and J ends were trimmed by 0 bases and 1 base, with 18 bases remaining between them. The CDR3 region has the DNA TGTGCCAGCTCACCACCGGGTTCCGGGGCCGGGCATAACTATGGCTACACCTTC. Encoded protein: CASSPPGSGAGHNYGYTF.

The chain employs TRBV19 and TRBJ1-2; D gene ambiguous. Germline CDR1 LNHDA, CDR2 SQIVND (reference sequence). The CDR3 has 15 residues. Trimming cost V 6 bases and J 4 bases, with 18 bases left between them. The DNA for the CDR3 is TGTGCCAGTAGCCCGTCGGGCGGATTAGGCTATGGCTACACCTTC. Encoded protein: CASSPSGGLGYGYTF.

This clone turned up a few times. The CDR3, as DNA: TGCGCCAGCAGCCAAGCCGCCGGGCGGGGGGTTAATGGTGCGACAGATACGCAGTATTTT. Its protein is CASSQAAGRGVNGATDTQYF. The rearrangement uses TRBV4-3 and TRBJ2-3; TRBD2 matches 8 bases. After removal of 1 base from V and 3 bases from J, the junction contained 18 bases not matched to a gene. The germline CDR1 and CDR2 sequences are LGHNA and YSLEER. The CDR3 extends over 20 amino acids.

The chain is built from TRBV28 and TRBJ2-2; D is unclear. From germline, CDR1 is MDHEN and CDR2 SYDVKM. The ends were cut back, 6 bases at V and 7 bases at J, with 15 bases in the middle. This CDR3 region has 14 residues. Here the CDR3 DNA reads TGTGCCAGCAGACCCTCGACGGCTTTCGGGGAGCTGTTTTTT. Protein sequence: CASRPSTAFGELFF.

The chain combines TRBV5-4 with TRBJ2-5; 8 bases are a match to TRBD1. V dropped 0 bases and J dropped 5; count of bases not matched to a gene: 3. The CDR3 is made up of 14 amino acids. Germline V gene sequence: CDR1 SGHNT, CDR2 YYREEE (reference sequence). CDR3 sequence: CASSLAGGKETQYF. The CDR3 nucleotides are TGTGCCAGCAGCTTGGCAGGGGGCAAGGAGACCCAGTACTTC.

The gene calls are TRBV4-1 and TRBJ2-4, with D uncertain. Per germline, CDR1 MGHRA and CDR2 YSYEKL. This CDR3 contains 11 residues. V lost 6 bases and J lost 4, with 4 bases in between. The CDR3 sequence: CASSLKNIQYF. The CDR3 nucleotides are TGCGCCAGCAGTCTAAAAAACATTCAGTACTTC.

The V call is TRBV28, the J call TRBJ1-2; the D is unclear. V was cut by 5 bases and J by 5 bases, with 12 bases left in between. Germline V gene data show CDR1 as MDHEN and CDR2 as SYDVKM. The CDR3 is 13 amino acids. CDR3 loop: CASSPRVGYGYTF. For the CDR3, the DNA is TGTGCCAGCAGTCCCCGGGTAGGATATGGCTACACCTTC.

The chain uses TRBV12-5 and TRBJ2-5; D is possibly TRBD2 (6 bases). The CDR3 is 15 residues long. CDR1 LGHNT and CDR2 FRNRAP come from the germline V gene. Trimming took 0 bases from V and 4 from J, leaving 12 bases between them. The CDR3 nucleotides read TGTGCTAGTGGTTTGGTATGGCAGGGAGGAGAGACCCAGTACTTC. It is translated as CASGLVWQGGETQYF.

Written as DNA, the CDR3 is TGTGCCAGCAGCACTCGACAGGGAGGACAGCCCCAGCATTTT. This sequence encodes CASSTRQGGQPQHF. The gene calls are TRBV7-8 and TRBJ1-5, with 7 bases identical to TRBD1. Germline V gene lookup returns CDR1 SGHVS and CDR2 FQNEAQ. This CDR3 region has 14 residues. V lost 5 bases to trimming and J lost 7 bases; unmatched junction nucleotides: 8.

The chain employs TRBV6-5 and TRBJ1-3; D is ambiguous. There are 14 residues in the CDR3. Germline CDR1 is MNHEY and CDR2 is SVGAGI. Trimming cost V 10 bases and J 0 bases, with 13 bases left between them. CDR3 coding DNA: TGTGCCACCGCCCCGGGGAGCTCTGGAAACACCATATATTTT. It translates to CATAPGSSGNTIYF.

This sequence joins TRBV5-1 and TRBJ2-3, with no clear D. Germline V lookup: CDR1 SGHRS, CDR2 YFSETQ. The CDR3 is 12 amino acids. V was clipped by 3 bases and J by 4 bases, with 6 bases between them. CDR3 in amino acids: CASSSQPDTQYF. The DNA for the CDR3 is TGCGCCAGCAGCTCACAGCCAGATACGCAGTATTTT.

The chain employs TRBV3-1 (or the pseudogene TRBV3-2) and TRBJ1-4; D unclear. Germline V gene sequence: CDR1 LGHDT, CDR2 YNNKEL (reference sequence). The CDR3 is 15 residues long. Trimming cost V 2 bases and J 6 bases, with 13 bases left between them. The CDR3 sequence: CASSQRGAAYEKLFF. DNA of the CDR3: TGTGCCAGCAGCCAAAGAGGCGCAGCCTATGAAAAACTGTTTTTT.

The rearrangement uses TRBV5-1 and TRBJ1-3, with TRBD1 matching 7 bases. The CDR3 has 14 residues. With V trimmed by 4 bases and J by 6 bases, 7 bases remained unmatched. CDR1 and CDR2 from the germline V gene are SGHRS and YFSETQ. CDR3 nucleotide sequence: TGCGCCAGCAGCCGGGGGGACAGCCTAAACACCATATATTTT. This encodes CASSRGDSLNTIYF.

The V and J genes are TRBV11-3 and TRBJ2-1; no clear D. The CDR3 sequence is 15 residues long. Germline V CDR1 and CDR2: SGHNT, YENEEA. V was clipped by 1 base and J by 4 bases, with 11 bases between them. The chain's CDR3 is CASSLVQTEYNEQFF. The CDR3 nucleotides are TGTGCCAGCAGCTTAGTGCAGACGGAGTACAATGAGCAGTTCTTC.

V usage is TRBV3-1 (or the pseudogene TRBV3-2) and J usage is TRBJ1-5; D ambiguous. Germline CDR1 LGHDT, CDR2 YNNKEL (reference sequence). Trimming stripped 1 base from V and 6 bases from J, with 7 bases between. The CDR3 loop spans 13 amino acids. The CDR3 here is CASSQGSGQPQHF. The CDR3 DNA follows: TGTGCCAGCAGCCAAGGGAGCGGTCAGCCCCAGCATTTT.

This CDR3 reads CASSLGRPGGANTGELFF. In DNA, the CDR3 is TGTGCCAGCAGCTTAGGTCGACCTGGCGGGGCCAACACCGGGGAGCTGTTTTTT. The V call is TRBV13, the J call TRBJ2-2, with D possibly being TRBD2 (6 bases). V was trimmed by 0 bases and J by 2 bases, leaving 16 bases between them. Germline V gene lookup returns CDR1 PRHDT and CDR2 FYEKMQ (reference sequence). The CDR3 extends over 18 amino acids.

The V call is TRBV7-2, the J call TRBJ2-3; 11 nucleotides match TRBD2. The trim removed 4 bases at V and 1 base at J, leaving 1 base unmatched. Per germline, CDR1 SGHTA and CDR2 FQGNSA. This CDR3 is built from 15 residues. Here the CDR3 DNA reads TGTGCCAGCAGCTCGGGACTAGCGGGCACAGATACGCAGTATTTT. Translation gives CASSSGLAGTDTQYF.

The chain employs TRBV29-1 and TRBJ2-2; a weak D match, TRBD1 (5 bases). The CDR3 is made up of 14 amino acids. V lost 7 bases to trimming and J lost 0 bases, with 12 bases between them. The germline CDR1 and CDR2 sequences are SQVTM and ANQGSEA. Here the CDR3 DNA reads TGCAGCGCCTCCAAGGACACGAACACCGGGGAGCTGTTTTTT. Its protein is CSASKDTNTGELFF.

The gene calls are TRBV19 and TRBJ1-1; D possibly corresponds to TRBD1 (5 bases). Trimming stripped 7 bases from V and 1 base from J, with 19 bases between. This CDR3 is 16 amino acids long. Germline CDR1 and CDR2: LNHDA and SQIVND (reference sequence). The CDR3 DNA reads TGTGCCAGTACCCCTTGGCAGGGAGGCTCGAACACTGAAGCTTTCTTT. It specifies CASTPWQGGSNTEAFF.

The rearrangement uses TRBV2 and TRBJ1-5, with D perhaps TRBD1 (6 bases). The V and J ends lost 0 bases and 6 bases respectively, with 12 bases between them. The CDR3 has 15 amino acids. Germline V CDR1 and CDR2: SNHLY, FYNNEI. CDR3 sequence reads: CASSEAQGTLQPQHF. The CDR3 DNA is TGTGCCAGCAGTGAAGCGCAAGGGACACTTCAGCCCCAGCATTTT.

This clone was observed a single time. J is TRBJ2-5 and V is TRBV5-6, with a possible D match to TRBD1 (6 bases). Germline lookup yields CDR1 SGHDT and CDR2 YYEEEE. V shed 1 base and J shed 4 bases, with 8 bases lying between them. The CDR3 is 13 residues long. The CDR3 protein is CASSLSDRETQYF. Here the CDR3 DNA reads TGTGCCAGCAGCTTGTCGGACAGAGAGACCCAGTACTTC.

This sequence joins TRBV23-1 and TRBJ1-2; D gene unclear. TRBV23-1 carries the ORF label, with uncertain function. The V end lost 1 base, the J end lost 5 bases, and 2 bases lay between the germline ends. The CDR3 consists of 11 residues. CDR3 nucleotides: TGCGCCAGCAGTCAATATTATGGCTACACCTTC. Its translation is CASSQYYGYTF.